The rows below give T cell receptor beta chains drawn from one sample of a study of blood T cell repertoires in COVID-19. Assay used: immunoSEQ multiplex PCR; TCRdb lists only in-frame clones, some missing. The profile shows about 250,000 clones, 83% of them singletons. What was sequenced was PBMCs or T cells enriched from blood (not recorded which). These receptors originate from a woman between 35 and 50 years old who had been exposed to COVID-19. Both conserved end residues are part of each CDR3. D genes are given only for firm matches. Clone size, where shown, is once, few, many, or a class for clones that have expanded.

CDR3 | DNA | size | J | D | length | V
CASSPLRAGGGGNQPQHF | TGTGCCAGCAGTCCCCTCCGGGCCGGGGGAGGGGGCAATCAGCCCCAGCATTTT | - | TRBJ1-5 | - | 18 | TRBV27
CASSEYGDSNYGYTF | TGTGCCAGCAGTGAATACGGGGACTCCAACTATGGCTACACCTTC | once | TRBJ1-2 | - | 15 | TRBV25-1
CASSLTAWTPLHF | TGTGCCAGCAGTTTGACAGCGTGGACACCCCTCCACTTT | - | TRBJ1-6 | - | 13 | TRBV12-3/TRBV12-4
CASSLGTGTNTEAFF | TGTGCCAGCAGCCTAGGGACAGGAACCAACACTGAAGCTTTCTTT | - | TRBJ1-1 | TRBD1 | 15 | TRBV5-4
CASSLARHNSQPQHF | TGTGCCAGCAGCTTAGCGCGGCACAATTCTCAGCCCCAGCATTTT | - | TRBJ1-5 | - | 15 | TRBV7-2
CAISTRGTGVETQYF | TGTGCCATCAGTACGAGGGGGACAGGGGTTGAGACCCAGTACTTC | - | TRBJ2-5 | TRBD1 | 15 | TRBV10-3
CASSRTGGTGELFF | TGTGCCAGCAGCCGCACAGGGGGAACCGGGGAGCTGTTTTTT | - | TRBJ2-2 | TRBD1 | 14 | TRBV7-3
CASGRERGATYEQYF | TGTGCCAGCGGAAGGGAGCGGGGAGCGACCTACGAGCAGTACTTC | - | TRBJ2-7 | TRBD2 | 15 | TRBV27
CASSQAFGGLGDTQYF | TGTGCCAGCAGCCAAGCATTCGGGGGGTTGGGAGATACGCAGTATTTT | - | TRBJ2-3 | TRBD2 | 16 | TRBV4-2
CASSAGTRNEKLFF | TGTGCCAGTAGTGCCGGGACTCGTAATGAAAAACTGTTTTTT | once | TRBJ1-4 | - | 14 | TRBV19